The entry below describes one T cell receptor (beta chain). RNA extraction and reverse transcription yielded cDNA as sequencing template. The assay was immunoSEQ multiplex PCR, and TCRdb's table has in-frame clones only and misses some. The sample comprises approximately 150,000 clones, 86% of which are singletons, and less than 15% rests with the top ten. This entry comes from a study of CD8+ T cells in alopecia areata. From germline, CDR1 is LGHNA and CDR2 YNFKEQ. CDR3 size: 15 residues. Trimming took off 0 bases at V and 0 bases at J, with 7 bases between the two ends. The treatment here: oral pan-JAK inhibitor, 5-10 mg twice daily. Alopecia areata patients had lesional scalp punch biopsies and peripheral blood taken from them.

The chain employs TRBV4-2 and TRBJ2-3; the D is unclear. The sample consisted of CD8+ T cells sorted from blood, taken at week 4, from a patient treated with tofacitinib. This TCR came from a human donor with alopecia areata. The CDR3 sequence: CASSQEITSTDTQYF. In nucleotides, the CDR3 is TGTGCCAGCAGCCAAGAGATCACCAGCACAGATACGCAGTATTTT.